One and the same sample provided the 15 T cell receptor beta chains below, sequenced in a study of blood T cell repertoires in COVID-19. Sequenced by immunoSEQ multiplex PCR; TCRdb stores in-frame clones only, minus some. Of more than 200,000 clones in the sample, around nine tenths were seen once. The sequenced material came from PBMCs or T cells enriched from blood (not recorded which). These receptors came from a woman in her forties or fifties who had recovered from COVID-19.

The gene calls are TRBV10-3 and TRBJ1-2, with TRBD1 as a possible D gene (5 bases). Looked up from germline, CDR1 is ENHRY and CDR2 is SYGVKD. The CDR3 totals 13 residues. Trimming cost V 3 bases and J 8 bases, with 13 bases left between them. CDR3 in amino acids: CAISEIQGYGYTF. CDR3 sequence (DNA): TGTGCCATCAGTGAAATCCAGGGATACGGCTACACCTTC.

The gene calls are TRBV19 and TRBJ2-5, with TRBD2 matching 16 bases. Germline V gene data show CDR1 as LNHDA and CDR2 as SQIVND (reference sequence). Unmatched junction bases numbered 16, after V lost 5 bases and J lost 4 bases. The CDR3 totals 20 residues. The CDR3 here is CASSSTRLGLAGGPRETQYF. In nucleotides, the CDR3 is TGTGCCAGTAGTTCCACCCGGTTGGGACTAGCGGGAGGGCCGCGAGAGACCCAGTACTTC.

The chain joins TRBV4-3 to TRBJ1-3; D might be TRBD1 (6 bases). The V and J ends lost 2 bases and 3 bases respectively, with 8 bases between them. This CDR3 region has 14 residues. Germline lookup yields CDR1 LGHNA and CDR2 YSLEER. The CDR3, as DNA: TGCGCCAGCAGCCAATACAGGGATGGAAACACCATATATTTT. It encodes CASSQYRDGNTIYF.

The V gene is TRBV4-3, the J gene TRBJ1-2; 10 nucleotides line up with TRBD1. V dropped 1 base and J dropped 6; count of bases not matched to a gene: 2. Per the germline V gene, CDR1 is LGHNA and CDR2 is YSLEER. CDR3 size: 14 residues. In DNA, the CDR3 is TGCGCCAGCAGCCAAGGACAGGGGGCGGATGGCTACACCTTC. This codes for CASSQGQGADGYTF.

The rearrangement links TRBV4-2 to TRBJ2-7, with 13 bases aligning to TRBD2. This CDR3 comprises 15 residues. Germline assignment: CDR1 LGHNA and CDR2 YNFKEQ. With 1 base clipped from V and 9 bases from J, the junction kept 6 bases outside the gene matches. Here the CDR3 DNA reads TGTGCCAGCAGCCAAGGACTAGCGGGAGGTAGCTCGCAGTACTTC. Translated, it gives CASSQGLAGGSSQYF.

The V gene is TRBV5-1, the J gene TRBJ2-3, with D perhaps TRBD2 (5 bases). The CDR3 loop spans 12 amino acids. The germline gives CDR1 SGHRS, CDR2 YFSETQ. Trimming removed 5 bases at V and 1 base at J, with 5 bases between. CDR3 loop: CASREGTDTQYF. The DNA for the CDR3 is TGCGCCAGCAGGGAGGGCACAGATACGCAGTATTTT.

The chain employs TRBV27 and TRBJ1-5; TRBD1 agrees at 7 bases. V lost 6 bases, J lost 3 bases, and 8 bases stayed unmatched. The V gene's germline CDR1 is MNHEY and CDR2 SMNVEV (reference sequence). This CDR3 spans 15 amino acids. CDR3 nucleotide sequence: TGTGCCAGCAGGACGCACCAGGGGGTCAATCAGCCCCAGCATTTT. This sequence encodes CASRTHQGVNQPQHF.

The chain combines TRBV10-3 with TRBJ1-2, with TRBD1 identical over 7 bases. V dropped 1 base and J dropped 3; count of bases not matched to a gene: 5. This CDR3 is 15 amino acids long. Germline CDR1 ENHRY, CDR2 SYGVKD. CDR3 region: CAISEFGQEHYGYTF. CDR3 nucleotide sequence: TGTGCCATCAGTGAGTTCGGACAGGAGCACTATGGCTACACCTTC.

V and J are TRBV3-1 (or the pseudogene TRBV3-2) and TRBJ1-5; D might be TRBD1 (6 bases). V was clipped by 5 bases and J by 7 bases, with 9 bases between them. Germline V gene data show CDR1 as LGHDT and CDR2 as YNNKEL (reference sequence). The CDR3 sequence is 12 residues long. CDR3 nucleotide sequence: TGTGCCAGCAGCGCTACAGGGCAGCCCCAGCATTTT. Translating gives CASSATGQPQHF.

This chain joins TRBV9 and TRBJ1-4, with D possibly being TRBD1 (6 bases). Trimming cost V 3 bases and J 3 bases, with 9 bases left between them. Germline values: CDR1 SGDLS, CDR2 YYNGEE. This CDR3 comprises 14 residues. The CDR3 DNA is TGTGCCAGCAGCGGGACAGCTTCTAATGAAAAACTGTTTTTT. It is translated as CASSGTASNEKLFF.

In regard to this clone: This CDR3 is also generated by other DNA sequences in the sample. The CDR3 DNA is TGTGCCAGTAGTATAGGTGGGGCCGGGGCCAACGTCCTGACTTTC. Translating gives CASSIGGAGANVLTF. J is TRBJ2-6 and V is TRBV19; D might be TRBD1 (5 bases). The CDR3 covers 15 residues. The V gene lost 1 base and the J gene lost 4 bases, with 8 bases spanning the gap. Germline V gene data show CDR1 as LNHDA and CDR2 as SQIVND (reference sequence).

The chain recombines TRBV21-1 with TRBJ1-5; no DNA check was done on the table's D call, TRBD1. TRBV21-1 is marked as a pseudogene. This CDR3 comprises 18 residues. The CDR3 region has the DNA TGTGCCAGCAGCAAAAACAGGGGAAGGGCAAATAGCAATCAGCCCCAGCATTTT. This encodes CASSKNRGRANSNQPQHF.

The rearrangement joins TRBV28 to TRBJ2-6; perhaps TRBD2 as D (5 bases). The CDR3 has 14 residues. CDR1 is MDHEN, CDR2 SYDVKM, per germline. V lost 7 bases, J lost 4 bases, and 11 bases lay in between. Here the CDR3 DNA reads TGTGCCAGCACCCTAGGCGGGGGGGCCAACGTCCTGACTTTC. Its translation is CASTLGGGANVLTF.

This chain links TRBV3-1 (or the pseudogene TRBV3-2) with TRBJ2-3; no clear D gene. Germline V gene data show CDR1 as LGHDT and CDR2 as YNNKEL (reference sequence). V gave up 2 bases and J gave up 3 bases, with 6 bases separating them. The CDR3 consists of 13 residues. The CDR3: CASSQSETDTQYF. DNA for the CDR3: TGTGCCAGCAGCCAATCGGAGACAGATACGCAGTATTTT.

A word on this clone: The CDR3 carries no conserved terminal phenylalanine or tryptophan, so it likely arises from a read error. The DNA is left out, because the CDR3 cannot be placed on it with certainty; the CDR3 is given as TCRdb lists it. CDR3 in amino acids: CASTRAGPKYY. This rearrangement joins TRBV7-9 to TRBJ2-7; the table's D gene call, TRBD2, was not cross checked with the DNA. The CDR3 is made up of 11 amino acids, end residues included. CDR1 SEHNR and CDR2 FQNEAQ come from the germline V gene (reference sequence).